Below, one T cell receptor (beta chain) is given with its context. Nominally healthy donors were sampled, though unrecorded immune exposures were likely. The germline CDR1 and CDR2 sequences are SQVTM and ANQGSEA. The CDR3 covers 15 residues. V was clipped by 7 bases and J by 2 bases; unmatched bases: 7. This sample is drawn from a study of cytomegalovirus exposure and HLA in healthy donors. Primers for the PCR totalled 60 Vbeta and 13 Jbeta. The assay was immunoSEQ multiplex PCR, and TCRdb's table has in-frame clones only and misses some. This listing includes more than 200,000 clones. The chain uses TRBV29-1 and TRBJ2-1; 11 bases are a match to TRBD2. The sequence was obtained from a woman aged 25 to 39 in good health and CMV-seropositive. The specimen sequenced was PBMCs. The CDR3 sequence: CSGSGLAETYNEQFF. For the CDR3, the DNA is TGCAGCGGTTCGGGACTAGCGGAGACCTACAATGAGCAGTTCTTC.